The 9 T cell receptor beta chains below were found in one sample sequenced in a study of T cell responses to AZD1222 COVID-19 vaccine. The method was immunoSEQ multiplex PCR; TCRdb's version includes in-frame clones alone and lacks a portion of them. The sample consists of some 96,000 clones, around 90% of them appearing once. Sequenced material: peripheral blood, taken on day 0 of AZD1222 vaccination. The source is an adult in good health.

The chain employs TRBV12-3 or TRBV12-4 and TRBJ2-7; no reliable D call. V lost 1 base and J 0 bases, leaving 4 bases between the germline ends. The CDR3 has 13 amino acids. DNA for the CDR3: TGTGCCAGCAGTTTAGGTCTCTCCTACGAGCAGTACTTC. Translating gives CASSLGLSYEQYF.

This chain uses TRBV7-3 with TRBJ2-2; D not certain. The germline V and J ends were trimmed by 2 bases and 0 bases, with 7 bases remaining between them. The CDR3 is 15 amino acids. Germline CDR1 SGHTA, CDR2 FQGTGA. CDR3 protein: CASSLGETNTGELFF. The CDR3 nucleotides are TGTGCCAGCAGCTTAGGGGAAACGAACACCGGGGAGCTGTTTTTT. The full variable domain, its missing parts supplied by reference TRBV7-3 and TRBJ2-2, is GAGVSQTPSNKVTEKGKYVELRCDPISGHTALYWYRQSLGQGPEFLIYFQGTGAADDSGLPNDRFFAVRPEGSVSTLKIQRTERGDSAVYLCASSLGETNTGELFFGEGSRLTVL.

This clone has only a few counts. The CDR3 DNA reads as TGTGCCAGCAGTTTCTCTGTGTCTCAGCCCCAGCATTTT. This gives the protein CASSFSVSQPQHF. V usage is TRBV12-3 or TRBV12-4 and J usage is TRBJ1-5; D remains ambiguous. The CDR3 loop spans 13 amino acids. The V gene lost 3 bases and the J gene lost 6 bases, with 9 bases spanning the gap.

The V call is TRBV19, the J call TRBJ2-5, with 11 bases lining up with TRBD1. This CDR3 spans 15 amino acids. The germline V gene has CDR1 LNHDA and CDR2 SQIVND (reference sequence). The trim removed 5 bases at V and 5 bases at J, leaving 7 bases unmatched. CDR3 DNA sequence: TGTGCCAGTAGTCGAGGACAGGGGGCCGGGGAGACCCAGTACTTC. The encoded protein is CASSRGQGAGETQYF.

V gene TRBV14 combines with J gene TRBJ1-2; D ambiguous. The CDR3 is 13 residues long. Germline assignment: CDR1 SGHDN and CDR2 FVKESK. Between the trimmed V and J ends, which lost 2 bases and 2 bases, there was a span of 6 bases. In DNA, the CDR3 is TGTGCCAGCAGCCAATCCTGGAACTATGGCTACACCTTC. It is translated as CASSQSWNYGYTF.

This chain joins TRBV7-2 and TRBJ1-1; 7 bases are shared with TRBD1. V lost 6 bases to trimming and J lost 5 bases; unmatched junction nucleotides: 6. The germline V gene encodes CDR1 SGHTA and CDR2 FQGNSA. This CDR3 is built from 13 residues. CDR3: CASRYRGGTEAFF. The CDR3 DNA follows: TGTGCCAGCAGATACAGGGGTGGTACTGAAGCTTTCTTT.

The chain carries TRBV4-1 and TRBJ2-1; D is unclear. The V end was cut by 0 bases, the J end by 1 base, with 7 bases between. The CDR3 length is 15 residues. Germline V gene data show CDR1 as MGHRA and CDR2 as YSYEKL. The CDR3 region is CASSQDRASYNEQFF. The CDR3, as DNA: TGCGCCAGCAGCCAAGATCGGGCTTCCTACAATGAGCAGTTCTTC.

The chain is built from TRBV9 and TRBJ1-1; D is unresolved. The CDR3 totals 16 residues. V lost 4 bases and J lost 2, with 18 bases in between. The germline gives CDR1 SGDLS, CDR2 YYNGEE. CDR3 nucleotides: TGTGCCAGCAGCAAATCCGGGAGGCAGCCAAACACTGAAGCTTTCTTT. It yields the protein CASSKSGRQPNTEAFF.

The CDR3 here is CASSSDWPQETQYF. Written as DNA, the CDR3 is TGCGCCAGCAGCTCCGACTGGCCCCAAGAGACCCAGTACTTC. This chain connects TRBV5-1 to TRBJ2-5; D unclear. Trimming pared 3 bases from V and 1 base from J, leaving 10 bases between. The CDR3 runs to 14 residues. Germline CDR1 SGHRS, CDR2 YFSETQ.